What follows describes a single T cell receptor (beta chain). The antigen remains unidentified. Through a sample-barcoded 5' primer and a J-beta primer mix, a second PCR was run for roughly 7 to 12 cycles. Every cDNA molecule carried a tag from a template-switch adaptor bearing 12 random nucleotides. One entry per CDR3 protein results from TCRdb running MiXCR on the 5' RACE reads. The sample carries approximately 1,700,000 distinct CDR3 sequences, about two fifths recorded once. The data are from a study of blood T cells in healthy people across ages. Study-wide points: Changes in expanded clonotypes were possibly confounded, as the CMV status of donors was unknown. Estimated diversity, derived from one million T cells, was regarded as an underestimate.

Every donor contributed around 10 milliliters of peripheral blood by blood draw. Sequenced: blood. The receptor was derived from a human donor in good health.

The CDR3, as DNA: TGCAGTGCTGGAGTGGGGCCGGCACTCTACAATGAGCAGTTCTTC. It yields the protein CSAGVGPALYNEQFF. The chain recombines TRBV20-1 with TRBJ2-1; TRBD1 might be the D (5 bases). V shed 5 bases and J shed 3 bases, with 17 bases lying between them. The germline gives CDR1 DFQATT, CDR2 SNEGSKA (reference sequence). CDR3 length: 15 amino acids.